In its sample, the clone carrying this T cell receptor beta chain was seen once. Its specificity is not known. The CDR3 is 14 residues long. The V gene's germline CDR1 is SGHDT and CDR2 YYEEEE. The germline V and J ends were trimmed by 3 bases and 5 bases, with 14 bases remaining between them. The sample comes from a study of cytomegalovirus exposure and HLA in healthy donors. General study findings and limits: Prior analysis indicated that the majority of TCR beta V segments exhibited productivity approximately 87% or approximately 30% of the time.

The primer mix had 60 Vbeta and 13 Jbeta primers. The data were produced by immunoSEQ multiplex PCR, yet TCRdb's version contains in-frame clones alone and is incomplete. The sample has roughly 190,000 clones, just under 80% seen once; the top ten hold roughly 3%. This sequence originates from a female donor in good health and CMV-seronegative. This rearrangement joins TRBV5-6 to TRBJ1-1, with D perhaps matching TRBD1 (6 bases). The sequencing input was PBMCs. The CDR3 region has the DNA TGTGCCAGCAGCTACCAACAGGGAAGGACTGAAGCTTTCTTT. Amino acid sequence: CASSYQQGRTEAFF.